This T cell receptor beta chain comes out of a study of identical twins. General study points: Conclusions relied on cross-sectional statistical analysis, not following the same donors. Beta out-of-frame sequences showed weaker excess twin sharing.

This clonotype was observed many times. The antigen is not known. Template switching, a step in the protocol, added a universal primer site, and cDNA carried unique molecular identifiers. Each CDR3 protein gets one entry after TCRdb re-called the 5' RACE reads with MiXCR. Of 150,000 or so distinct CDR3 sequences listed, roughly 3.3% are singletons. Donors were all healthy Caucasians. This clonotype was sampled from a man aged 18 to 30 in good health. Source material: memory T cells sorted from blood.

The CDR3 here is CASSSLSVNEQFF. In DNA, the CDR3 is TGCGCCAGCAGCTCCTTATCTGTAAATGAGCAGTTCTTC. This chain joins TRBV5-1 and TRBJ2-1; unclear D gene. V was clipped by 3 bases and J by 7 bases, with 11 bases between them. Germline lookup yields CDR1 SGHRS and CDR2 YFSETQ. CDR3 length: 13 residues.